Listed below are T cell receptor beta chains from one sample, sequenced in a study of T cell responses to AZD1222 COVID-19 vaccine. TCRdb's copy holds only in-frame clones and misses some; the assay was immunoSEQ multiplex PCR. The sample has around 140,000 clones, 93% seen once. The specimen was peripheral blood, collected after recovery from COVID-19. The receptors here all came from an adult who had recovered from COVID-19. Each CDR3 is given with its conserved first and last residue. D genes are given only for firm matches. Clone sizes are given selectively: once, few, many, or a class where the clone is expanded.

V: TRBV27; size: -; D: TRBD2; J: TRBJ2-7; DNA: TGTGCCAGCAGTTTAAAACTAGCGGGCTACGAGCAGTACTTC; CDR3: CASSLKLAGYEQYF
V: TRBV28; size: -; D: -; J: TRBJ2-3; DNA: TGTGCCAGCAGTTTACGGGGGGATACGCAGTATTTT; CDR3: CASSLRGDTQYF
V: TRBV14; size: once; D: -; J: TRBJ1-1; DNA: TGTGCCAGCAGCCAAGCTCTGCCCGGGCTCACTGAAGCTTTCTTT; CDR3: CASSQALPGLTEAFF
V: TRBV5-1; size: -; D: TRBD1; J: TRBJ2-7; DNA: TGCGCCAGCAAGGACAGGGCCTACGAGCAGTACTTC; CDR3: CASKDRAYEQYF
V: TRBV28; size: -; D: TRBD1; J: TRBJ1-2; DNA: TGTGCCAGCAGTTTACCCGGGACAGGGGGTGGCTACACCTTC; CDR3: CASSLPGTGGGYTF
V: TRBV28; size: once; D: -; J: TRBJ1-5; DNA: TGTGCCAGCAGTTTATGGGGGGGTGGTCAGCCCCAGCATTTT; CDR3: CASSLWGGGQPQHF
V: TRBV25-1; size: -; D: -; J: TRBJ2-2; DNA: TGTGCCAGCAGTGCTCCGGGACAGAACACCGGGGAGCTGTTTTTT; CDR3: CASSAPGQNTGELFF
V: TRBV27; size: -; D: -; J: TRBJ2-2; DNA: TGTGCCAGCAGTCTTTGGGACTCCGGGGAGCTGTTTTTT; CDR3: CASSLWDSGELFF
V: TRBV5-1; size: -; D: TRBD2; J: TRBJ2-7; DNA: TGCGCCAGCAGCTTGGGACTAGCGGGAGAAGTCAGGGGATACGAGCAGTACTTC; CDR3: CASSLGLAGEVRGYEQYF
V: TRBV7-9; size: -; D: -; J: TRBJ2-7; DNA: TGTGCCAGCAGCACGACTAGGGGGACTTTCGAGCAGTACTTC; CDR3: CASSTTRGTFEQYF
V: TRBV4-1; size: -; D: -; J: TRBJ2-2; DNA: TGCGCCAGCAGTCAACTAGGCGGGGAGCTGTTTTTT; CDR3: CASSQLGGELFF
V: TRBV27; size: -; D: -; J: TRBJ1-2; DNA: TGTGCCAGCAGTTTTACGCCCGCGGGGGGCGCGGGTCCTCACTATGGCTACACCTTC; CDR3: CASSFTPAGGAGPHYGYTF
V: TRBV7-9; size: -; D: -; J: TRBJ1-2; DNA: TGTGCCAGCAGCACCGTACGATATGGCTACACCTTC; CDR3: CASSTVRYGYTF
V: TRBV5-5; size: -; D: -; J: TRBJ2-3; DNA: TGTGCCAGCAGCCGCACAGATACGCAGTATTTT; CDR3: CASSRTDTQYF
V: TRBV7-9; size: -; D: -; J: TRBJ2-7; DNA: TGTGCCAGCAGCTTATCTATCGGCGGCGTCTACGAGCAGTACTTC; CDR3: CASSLSIGGVYEQYF
V: TRBV11-2; size: few; D: -; J: TRBJ2-7; DNA: TGTGCCAGCAGCTTTTTGGGTAGGGAGCAGTACTTC; CDR3: CASSFLGREQYF
V: TRBV27; size: -; D: -; J: TRBJ2-2; DNA: TGTGCCAGTGCTACTTCCACCGGGGAGCTGTTTTTT; CDR3: CASATSTGELFF
V: TRBV11-2; size: -; D: -; J: TRBJ2-7; DNA: TGTGCCAGCAGCTGGAGACCAGACAGGACCTCCTACGAGCAGTACTTC; CDR3: CASSWRPDRTSYEQYF
V: TRBV5-8; size: -; D: -; J: TRBJ2-5; DNA: TGTGCCAGCAAATCCCTAGCCAGAGAGACCCAGTACTTC; CDR3: CASKSLARETQYF
V: TRBV6-5; size: -; D: TRBD1; J: TRBJ1-4; DNA: TGTGCCAGCAGATCCCCGTGGGGACAGGGGGGAAAACTGTTTTTT; CDR3: CASRSPWGQGGKLFF
V: TRBV3-1/TRBV3-2; size: -; D: TRBD2; J: TRBJ2-1; DNA: TGTGCCAGCAGCTTAAGCGTAGCGGGAGGCAATGAGCAGTTCTTC; CDR3: CASSLSVAGGNEQFF
V: TRBV9; size: -; D: -; J: TRBJ1-2; DNA: TGTGCCAGCAGCGTAGGGGTCTCCGCGGAGGATGGCTACACCTTC; CDR3: CASSVGVSAEDGYTF
V: TRBV5-5; size: -; D: TRBD1; J: TRBJ1-1; DNA: TGTGCCAGCAGCATCCCGGGACAGGCGAACACTGAAGCTTTCTTT; CDR3: CASSIPGQANTEAFF
V: TRBV7-9; size: -; D: -; J: TRBJ2-3; DNA: TGTGCCAGCAGCCCGGCTTCCGGTCGGTTAGATACGCAGTATTTT; CDR3: CASSPASGRLDTQYF
V: TRBV5-1; size: -; D: TRBD2; J: TRBJ2-7; DNA: TGCGCCAGCAGCGGCTCGGGACTAGCGGGAGGTCCCAATCCCTACGAGCAGTACTTC; CDR3: CASSGSGLAGGPNPYEQYF
V: TRBV2; size: -; D: -; J: TRBJ1-6; DNA: TGTGCCAGCAAGGTCGACGACAAACCCCTCCACTTT; CDR3: CASKVDDKPLHF
V: TRBV25-1; size: -; D: -; J: TRBJ1-1; DNA: TGTGCCAGCAGTGAAGGGGGCTGGATGAACACTGAAGCTTTCTTT; CDR3: CASSEGGWMNTEAFF
V: TRBV14; size: -; D: -; J: TRBJ1-6; DNA: TGTGCCAGCAGCCAAGGCAGCTCCTATAATTCACCCCTCCACTTT; CDR3: CASSQGSSYNSPLHF
V: TRBV30; size: once; D: TRBD2; J: TRBJ2-2; DNA: TGTGCCTGGAGTGTTGGAACTAGCGGCACCGGGGAGCTGTTTTTT; CDR3: CAWSVGTSGTGELFF
V: TRBV7-2; size: -; D: TRBD2; J: TRBJ2-5; DNA: TGTGCCAGCAGCCCTCCCGGGACTAGCGGGTCAGGAGGGACCCAGTACTTC; CDR3: CASSPPGTSGSGGTQYF
V: TRBV7-8; size: -; D: -; J: TRBJ1-2; DNA: TGTGCCAGCAGCTTGCAGACCACCAACTACACCTTC; CDR3: CASSLQTTNYTF
V: TRBV11-1; size: -; D: TRBD2; J: TRBJ2-3; DNA: TGTGCCAGCAGCTCAGGACTAGCGGGAGGGCTAGATACGCAGTATTTT; CDR3: CASSSGLAGGLDTQYF